Listed here is a single T cell receptor beta chain. Its binding antigen is unknown. The protocol used for the library was 5' RACE. The input for every TCR library was 3,500 to 4,000 ng of total RNA. cDNA was synthesized with SMARTScribe reverse transcriptase in eight separate reactions per sample. Unique molecular identifiers containing a 6-nucleotide sample barcode were introduced through template switching during cDNA synthesis. Amplification of TCRalpha and TCRbeta cDNA involved two nested PCRs of roughly 17 and 9 cycles, and each PCR was followed by bead purification. Before amplification, the cDNA was treated with uracil DNA-glycosylase and purified using the QIAquick PCR purification kit. In the second PCR, Illumina TruSeq-compatible adapters and sample-specific barcodes were added. TapeStation and Qubit were used to check library quality and concentration, and 5 ng of each library went into the pool. Pooled libraries were sequenced on an Illumina HiSeq2500 single-index Rapid Run with 2 x 100 bp reads and custom sequencing primers. The authors' pipeline ran thus. MiGEC version 1.2.6 was used for UMI-based consensus assembly to correct PCR and sequencing errors. MiXCR version 2.1.1 was used for V(D)J alignment, clonotype assembly and CDR3 extraction. Normalisation of gene usage, clonotype sharing and MAIT/NKT TCR abundance was achieved by analysing the top 1000, 10 000 and 20 000 clonotypes per sample. Diversity was computed as the inverse Simpson index with the vegan R package after downsampling to 27 000 UMIs. Paired Mann-Whitney U tests on discordant twin pairs were used, with Benjamini-Hochberg multiple-testing correction. The reads underwent TCRdb reprocessing, giving one record for each CDR3 protein sequence and no DNA. The V and J calls shown here were made by TCRdb, not taken from the authors' results. This sample's table carries about 450,000 distinct CDR3 sequences. The top ten constitute 2.4% of the sample.

This sample was included in a study of monozygotic twins with inflammatory bowel disease (dated by TCRdb to the late 2010s). With regard to the full study: The complete study included about 30 monozygotic twin pairs: 19 IBD-discordant Danish pairs and nine German pairs, of which four were IBD-concordant and five were IBD-discordant. Disease-associated traits were sought mainly through comparisons between IBD patients and their genetically identical healthy co-twins within discordant pairs. Each individual had, on average, about 151 000 unique TCRalpha sequences and 181 000 unique TCRbeta sequences available for analysis.

Broader findings and caveats from the paper: The results gave no support for a single strong signal or clonotype linked to IBD. Different T cell subtypes could not be distinguished in the analysis. Repertoire similarity did not differ between concordant and discordant twins, which could be due to limited statistical power. Because patients received different immunosuppressive treatments, the repertoires may have picked up extra background noise and variability between individuals. IBD patients shared fewer clonotypes with other individuals than healthy twins did, most markedly in patients showing signs of disease activity. TCRbeta repertoire diversity, by inverse Simpson index, was decreased in IBD patients compared with their healthy co-twins.

A roughly 2.4 ml peripheral blood sample was drawn into PAXgene tubes per donor and stored at -80°C. Total RNA was isolated from whole blood with the PAXgene blood miRNA kit on an automated QIAcube, without T cell sorting. Peripheral blood from monozygotic twin pairs who were concordant or discordant for inflammatory bowel disease underwent deep TCRalpha and TCRbeta repertoire profiling using unique molecular barcoding. Smoking habits were recorded for all twin pairs, and each individual was classified as a current, former or never smoker. Taken from cysteine to phenylalanine, the CDR3 has 14 residues. DNA is not on record. Per the germline V gene (reference sequence), DFQATT is the CDR1 and SNEGSKA is the CDR2.

The TCR sequence derives from a human donor with ulcerative colitis or Crohn's disease, or a healthy co-twin of an affected twin (not recorded which). The rearrangement combines TRBV20-1 with TRBJ2-7; TCRdb calls TRBD1, which cannot be checked without DNA. The sequenced material came from blood. The CDR3 region has the sequence CSARDRDGPYEQYF.